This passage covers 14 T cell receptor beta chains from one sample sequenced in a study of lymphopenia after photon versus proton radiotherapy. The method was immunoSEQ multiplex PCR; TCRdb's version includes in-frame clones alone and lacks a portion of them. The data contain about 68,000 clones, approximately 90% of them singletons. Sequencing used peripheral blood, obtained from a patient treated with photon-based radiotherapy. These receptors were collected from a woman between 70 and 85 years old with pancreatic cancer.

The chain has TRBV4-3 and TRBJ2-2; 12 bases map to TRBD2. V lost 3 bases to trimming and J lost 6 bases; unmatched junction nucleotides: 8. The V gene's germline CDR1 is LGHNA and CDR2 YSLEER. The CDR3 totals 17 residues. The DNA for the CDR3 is TGCGCCAGCAGCCAGTTGCTAGCGGGAGGGCCCCCCGGGGAGCTGTTTTTT. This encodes CASSQLLAGGPPGELFF.

This CDR3 reads CASSLQGGFNNEQFF. The CDR3, as DNA: TGTGCCAGCAGCCTACAAGGGGGGTTCAACAATGAGCAGTTCTTC. The rearrangement joins TRBV7-3 to TRBJ2-1; D tentatively reads TRBD1 or TRBD2 (6 bases each). Trimming took 5 bases from V and 5 from J, leaving 16 bases between them. CDR3 size: 15 residues. Germline V gene sequence: CDR1 SGHTA, CDR2 FQGTGA.

For the CDR3, the DNA is TGTGCCAGCAGACGGGATGGGGGCACTGAAGCTTTCTTT. Residues: CASRRDGGTEAFF. This rearrangement joins TRBV2 to TRBJ1-1; a weak D match, TRBD1 (5 bases). The germline CDR1 and CDR2 sequences are SNHLY and FYNNEI. Trimming pared 6 bases from V and 4 bases from J, leaving 12 bases between. The CDR3 sequence is 13 residues long.

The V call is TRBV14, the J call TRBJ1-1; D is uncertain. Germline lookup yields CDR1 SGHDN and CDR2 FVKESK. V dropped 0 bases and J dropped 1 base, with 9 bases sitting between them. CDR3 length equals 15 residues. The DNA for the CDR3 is TGTGCCAGCAGCCAAGAGCTGAGTTCGAACACTGAAGCTTTCTTT. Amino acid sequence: CASSQELSSNTEAFF.

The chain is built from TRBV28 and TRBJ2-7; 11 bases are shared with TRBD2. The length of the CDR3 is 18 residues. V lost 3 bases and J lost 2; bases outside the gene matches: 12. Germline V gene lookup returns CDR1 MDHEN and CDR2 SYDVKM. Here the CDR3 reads CASSFTSGGSNLPYEQYF. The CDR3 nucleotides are TGTGCCAGCAGTTTTACTAGCGGGGGTAGTAACCTTCCCTACGAGCAGTACTTC.

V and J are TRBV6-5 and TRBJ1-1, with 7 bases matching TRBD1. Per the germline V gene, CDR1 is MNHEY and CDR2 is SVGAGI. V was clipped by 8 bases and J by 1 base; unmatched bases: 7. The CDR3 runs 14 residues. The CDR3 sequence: CASHVSGGNTEAFF. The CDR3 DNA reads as TGTGCCAGCCACGTATCAGGGGGGAACACTGAAGCTTTCTTT.

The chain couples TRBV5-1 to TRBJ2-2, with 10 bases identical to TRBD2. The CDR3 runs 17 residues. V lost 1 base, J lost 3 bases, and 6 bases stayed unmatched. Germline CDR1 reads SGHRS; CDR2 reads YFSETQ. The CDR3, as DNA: TGCGCCAGCAGCTTGTCCGCAGGACTAGCGGACACCGGGGAGCTGTTTTTT. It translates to CASSLSAGLADTGELFF. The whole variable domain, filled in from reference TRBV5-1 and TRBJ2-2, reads KAGVTQTPRYLIKTRGQQVTLSCSPISGHRSVSWYQQTPGQGLQFLFEYFSETQRNKGNFPGRFSGRQFSNSRSEMNVSTLELGDSALYLCASSLSAGLADTGELFFGEGSRLTVL.

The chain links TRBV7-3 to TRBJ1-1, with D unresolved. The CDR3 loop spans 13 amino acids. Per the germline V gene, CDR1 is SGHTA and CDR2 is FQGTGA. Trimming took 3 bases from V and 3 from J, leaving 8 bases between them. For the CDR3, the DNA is TGTGCCAGCAGCTTTTCAGCGGACACTGAAGCTTTCTTT. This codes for CASSFSADTEAFF.

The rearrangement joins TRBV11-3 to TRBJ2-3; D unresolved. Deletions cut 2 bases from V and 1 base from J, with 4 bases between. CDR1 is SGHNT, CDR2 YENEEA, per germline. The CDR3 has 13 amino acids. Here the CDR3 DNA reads TGTGCCAGCAGCTTACTGGGCACAGATACGCAGTATTTT. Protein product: CASSLLGTDTQYF.

CDR3 protein: CASSPRPGAGFYEQYF. CDR3 nucleotides: TGTGCCAGTAGTCCCCGACCCGGGGCAGGATTCTACGAGCAGTACTTC. The chain couples TRBV19 to TRBJ2-7; D may match TRBD1 or TRBD2 (5 bases each). CDR1 and CDR2 from the germline V gene are LNHDA and SQIVND (reference sequence). Trimming took off 5 bases at V and 3 bases at J, with 20 bases between the two ends. The CDR3 loop spans 16 amino acids.

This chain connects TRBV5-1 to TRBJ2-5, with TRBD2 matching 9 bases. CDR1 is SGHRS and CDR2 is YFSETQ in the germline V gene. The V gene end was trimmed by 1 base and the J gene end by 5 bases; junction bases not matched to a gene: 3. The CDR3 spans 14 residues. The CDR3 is CASSLIAGVETQYF. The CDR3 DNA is TGCGCCAGCAGCTTGATAGCGGGAGTGGAGACCCAGTACTTC.

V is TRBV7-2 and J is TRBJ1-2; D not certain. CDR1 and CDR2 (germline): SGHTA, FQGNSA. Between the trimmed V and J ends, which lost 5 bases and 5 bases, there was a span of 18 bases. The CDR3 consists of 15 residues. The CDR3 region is CASSPFRAGFYGYTF. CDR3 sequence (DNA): TGTGCCAGCAGCCCCTTTAGGGCAGGCTTTTATGGCTACACCTTC.

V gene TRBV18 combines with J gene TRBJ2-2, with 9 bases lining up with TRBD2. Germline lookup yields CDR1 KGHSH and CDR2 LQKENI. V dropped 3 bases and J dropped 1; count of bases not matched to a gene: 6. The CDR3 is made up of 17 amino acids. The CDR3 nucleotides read TGTGCCAGCTCACCTCGGCTAGCGGGAATGAACACCGGGGAGCTGTTTTTT. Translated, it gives CASSPRLAGMNTGELFF.

CDR3: CASSSIQTSGKETQYF. The DNA of the CDR3 is TGTGCCAGCAGCTCAATCCAGACTAGCGGGAAAGAGACCCAGTACTTC. The rearrangement joins TRBV5-4 to TRBJ2-5; 11 bases agree with TRBD2. V lost 3 bases to trimming and J lost 3 bases; unmatched junction nucleotides: 7. The germline gives CDR1 SGHNT, CDR2 YYREEE (reference sequence). This CDR3 region has 16 residues.